The clone carrying this T cell receptor (beta chain) was recorded once. Its antigen remains unidentified. The PCR contained 60 Vbeta and 13 Jbeta primers. This table comes from immunoSEQ multiplex PCR, and its TCRdb copy is limited to in-frame clones, with some not included. Of nearly 110,000 clones in the sample, around 72% were seen once. This specimen comes from a study of cytomegalovirus exposure and HLA in healthy donors. Trimming removed 5 bases at V and 0 bases at J, with 8 bases between. This CDR3 spans 13 amino acids. Germline V gene sequence: CDR1 SGHTA, CDR2 FQGNSA. Study-wide points: Prior analysis indicated that the majority of TCR beta V segments exhibited productivity approximately 90% or approximately 30% of the time. The authors enumerated over 150 TCR beta chains as linked to cytomegalovirus.

The clonotype originates from a woman aged 35 to 49 in good health and CMV-seropositive. The sample consisted of PBMCs. The chain couples TRBV7-2 to TRBJ2-7; D gene unclear. CDR3 sequence reads: CASSRWASYEQYF. The DNA of the CDR3 is TGTGCCAGCAGCCGATGGGCCTCCTACGAGCAGTACTTC.